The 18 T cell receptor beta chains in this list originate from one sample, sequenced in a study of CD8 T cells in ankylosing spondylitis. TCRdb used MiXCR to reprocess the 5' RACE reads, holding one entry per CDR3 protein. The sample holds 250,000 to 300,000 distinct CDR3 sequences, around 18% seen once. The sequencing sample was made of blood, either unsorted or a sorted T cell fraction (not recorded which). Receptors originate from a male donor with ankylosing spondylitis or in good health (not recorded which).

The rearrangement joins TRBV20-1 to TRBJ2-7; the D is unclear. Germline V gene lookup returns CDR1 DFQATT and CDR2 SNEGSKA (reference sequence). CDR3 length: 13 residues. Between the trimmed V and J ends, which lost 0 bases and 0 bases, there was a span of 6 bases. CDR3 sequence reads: CSARDPSSYEQYV. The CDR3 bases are TGCAGTGCTAGAGATCCGAGCTCCTACGAGCAGTACGTC.

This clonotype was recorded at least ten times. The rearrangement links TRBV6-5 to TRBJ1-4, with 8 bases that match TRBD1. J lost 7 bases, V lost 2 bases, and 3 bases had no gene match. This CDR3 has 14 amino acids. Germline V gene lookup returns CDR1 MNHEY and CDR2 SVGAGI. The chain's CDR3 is CASSYGGQVEKLFF. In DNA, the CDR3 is TGTGCCAGCAGTTACGGGGGACAGGTTGAAAAACTGTTTTTT.

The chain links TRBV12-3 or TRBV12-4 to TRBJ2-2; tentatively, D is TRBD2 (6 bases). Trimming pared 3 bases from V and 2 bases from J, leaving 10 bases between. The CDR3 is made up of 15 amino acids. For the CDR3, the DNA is TGTGCCAGCAGTTTGTTGGGACTCAACACCGGGGAGCTGTTTTTT. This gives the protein CASSLLGLNTGELFF.

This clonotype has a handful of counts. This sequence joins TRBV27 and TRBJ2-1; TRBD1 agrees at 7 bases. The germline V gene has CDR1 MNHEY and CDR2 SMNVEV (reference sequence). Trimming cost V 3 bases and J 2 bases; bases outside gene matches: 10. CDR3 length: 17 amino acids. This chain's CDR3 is CASSFETRTGAYNEQFF. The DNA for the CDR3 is TGTGCCAGCAGTTTCGAGACTCGGACAGGAGCCTACAATGAGCAGTTCTTC.

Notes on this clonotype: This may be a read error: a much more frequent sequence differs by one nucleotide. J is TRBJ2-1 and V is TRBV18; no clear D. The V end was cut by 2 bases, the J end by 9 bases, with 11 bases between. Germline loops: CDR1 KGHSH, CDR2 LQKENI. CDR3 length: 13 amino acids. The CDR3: CASSPAPTVEQFF. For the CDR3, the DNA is TGTGCCAGCTCACCAGCTCCTACAGTTGAGCAGTTCTTC.

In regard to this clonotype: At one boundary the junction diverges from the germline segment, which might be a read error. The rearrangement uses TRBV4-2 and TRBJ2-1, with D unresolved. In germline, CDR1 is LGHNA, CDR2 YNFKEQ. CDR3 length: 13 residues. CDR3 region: CASRQDPANEQFF. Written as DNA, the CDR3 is TGTGCCAGCAGACAAGATCCGGCCAATGAGCAGTTCTTC.

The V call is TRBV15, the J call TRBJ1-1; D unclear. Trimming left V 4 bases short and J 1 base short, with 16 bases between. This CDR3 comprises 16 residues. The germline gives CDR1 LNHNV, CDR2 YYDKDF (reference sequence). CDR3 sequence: CATSTGVGLGNTEAFF. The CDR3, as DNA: TGTGCCACCAGCACTGGGGTGGGTTTGGGGAACACTGAAGCTTTCTTT.

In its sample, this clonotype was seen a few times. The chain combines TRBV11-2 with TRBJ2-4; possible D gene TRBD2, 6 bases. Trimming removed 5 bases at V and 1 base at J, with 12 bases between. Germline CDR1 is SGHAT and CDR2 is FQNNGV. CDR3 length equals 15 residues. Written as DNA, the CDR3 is TGTGCCAGCAGCCAACTTCGGGGGGCCAAAAACATTCAGTACTTC. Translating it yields CASSQLRGAKNIQYF.

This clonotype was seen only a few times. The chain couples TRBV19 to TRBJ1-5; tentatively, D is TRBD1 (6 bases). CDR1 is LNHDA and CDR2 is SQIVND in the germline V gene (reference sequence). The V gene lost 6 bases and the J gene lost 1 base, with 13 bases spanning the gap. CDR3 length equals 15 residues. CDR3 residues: CASRSGTLSNQPQHF. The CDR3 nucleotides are TGTGCCAGTAGGTCTGGGACACTGAGCAATCAGCCCCAGCATTTT.

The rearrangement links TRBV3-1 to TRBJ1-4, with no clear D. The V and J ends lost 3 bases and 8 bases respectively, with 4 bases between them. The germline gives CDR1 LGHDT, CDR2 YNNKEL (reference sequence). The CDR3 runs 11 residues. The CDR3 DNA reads TGTGCCAGCAGCCATCTCGAAAAACTGTTTTTT. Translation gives CASSHLEKLFF.

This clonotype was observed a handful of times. The CDR3 bases are TGCAGTGCTAGAGATGGGAGGGGTGGCTACGAGCAGTACGTC. This translates into CSARDGRGGYEQYV. V and J are TRBV20-1 and TRBJ2-7, with 7 bases lining up with TRBD2. Germline V CDR1 and CDR2: DFQATT, SNEGSKA (reference sequence). Trimming removed 0 bases from V and 3 bases from J; junction bases left unmatched: 5. The CDR3 extends over 14 amino acids.

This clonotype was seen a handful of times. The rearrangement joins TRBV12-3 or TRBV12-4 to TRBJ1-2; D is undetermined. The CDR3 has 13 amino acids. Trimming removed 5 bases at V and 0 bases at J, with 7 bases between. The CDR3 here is CASSVPANYGYTF. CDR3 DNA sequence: TGTGCCAGCAGTGTCCCCGCTAACTATGGCTACACCTTC.

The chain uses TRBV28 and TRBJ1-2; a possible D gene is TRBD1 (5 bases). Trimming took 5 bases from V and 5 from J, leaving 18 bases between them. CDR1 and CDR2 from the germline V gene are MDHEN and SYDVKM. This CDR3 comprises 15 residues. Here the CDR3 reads CASSDLDRGRYGYTF. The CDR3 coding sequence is TGTGCCAGCAGTGACCTCGACCGGGGGAGGTATGGCTACACCTTC.

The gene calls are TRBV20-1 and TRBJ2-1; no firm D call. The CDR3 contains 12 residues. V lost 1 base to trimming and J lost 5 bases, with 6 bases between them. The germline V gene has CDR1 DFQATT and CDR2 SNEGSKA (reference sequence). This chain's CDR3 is CSARARDNEQFF. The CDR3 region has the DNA TGCAGTGCTAGAGCCCGGGACAATGAGCAGTTCTTC.

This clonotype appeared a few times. The CDR3 loop is CSARGETGYTGELFF. CDR3 in DNA: TGCAGTGCTAGAGGGGAGACAGGGTACACCGGGGAGCTGTTTTTT. This chain joins TRBV20-1 and TRBJ2-2, with 7 nucleotides matching TRBD1. Germline values: CDR1 DFQATT, CDR2 SNEGSKA (reference sequence). The CDR3 is 15 residues long. The V gene end was trimmed by 1 base and the J gene end by 3 bases; junction bases not matched to a gene: 5.

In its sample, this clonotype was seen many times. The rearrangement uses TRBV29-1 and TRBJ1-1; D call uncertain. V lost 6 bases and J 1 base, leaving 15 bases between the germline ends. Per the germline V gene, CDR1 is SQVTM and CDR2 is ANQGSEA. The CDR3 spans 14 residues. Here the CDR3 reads CSVKNGRPNTEAFF. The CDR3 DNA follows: TGCAGCGTAAAGAACGGCAGGCCGAACACTGAAGCTTTCTTT.

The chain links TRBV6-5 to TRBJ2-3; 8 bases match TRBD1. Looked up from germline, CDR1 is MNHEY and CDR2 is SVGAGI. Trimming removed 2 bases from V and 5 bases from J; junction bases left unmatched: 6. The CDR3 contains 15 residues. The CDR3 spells CASSYRTGKVDTQYF. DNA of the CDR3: TGTGCCAGCAGTTACCGGACAGGGAAGGTAGATACGCAGTATTTT.

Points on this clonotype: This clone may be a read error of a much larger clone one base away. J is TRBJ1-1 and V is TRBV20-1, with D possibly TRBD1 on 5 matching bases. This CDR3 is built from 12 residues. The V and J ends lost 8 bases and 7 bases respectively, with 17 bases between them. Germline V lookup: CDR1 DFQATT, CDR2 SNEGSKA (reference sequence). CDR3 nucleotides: TGCAGTACTATCAGGGAATTTGTTGAAGCTTTCTTT. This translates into CSTIREFVEAFF.